These T cell receptor beta chains were read from a single sample in a study of OX40 agonist ivuxolimab in advanced cancers. The protocol was immunoSEQ multiplex PCR, while the TCRdb copy is restricted to in-frame clones and leaves out a portion. The sample holds fewer than 90,000 clones, roughly 90% seen once. The sample consisted of CD4+ or CD8+ T cells sorted from blood, taken in a trial of the OX40 agonist ivuxolimab. These receptors all stem from an adult with an advanced solid tumor such as melanoma, head and neck, liver or kidney cancer. The CDR3 runs from the conserved cysteine through the conserved F or W. A D gene is named only where the DNA matches it firmly.

V	J	D	CDR3
TRBV18	TRBJ2-7	TRBD1	CASSPRQGPYEQYF
TRBV28	TRBJ2-1	NA	CASSLRGVGSGSGKFF
TRBV5-8	TRBJ2-2	NA	CASSLASVGTGELFF
TRBV6-6	TRBJ1-4	NA	CASMAPTNEKLFF
TRBV7-2	TRBJ2-7	TRBD1	CASTALDRVSYEQYF
TRBV7-8	TRBJ1-5	NA	CASSSQGRDQPQHF
TRBV28	TRBJ1-1	NA	CASSNRVTEAFF
TRBV2	TRBJ2-5	NA	CASRQTGQETQYF
TRBV5-1	TRBJ2-3	NA	CASSSQRDTQYF
TRBV28	TRBJ1-5	TRBD1	CAADSGQPNQPQHF
TRBV10-2	TRBJ1-2	NA	CASSPVGDYGYTF
TRBV6-4	TRBJ1-4	TRBD1	CDTQGWTNEKLFF
TRBV2	TRBJ2-7	NA	CASKAEHSYEQYF
TRBV7-2	TRBJ2-7	TRBD2	CASSPGLASGRVSYEQYF
TRBV29-1	TRBJ2-1	TRBD1	CSVGVQGAFEQFF
TRBV11-2	TRBJ2-7	TRBD1	CASSLTGGGEQYF
TRBV18	TRBJ2-3	NA	CASSPPHTRTDTQYF
TRBV6-5	TRBJ1-1	NA	CASSYSGGVNTEAFF
TRBV7-8	TRBJ2-2	NA	CASSLGTQGIGELFF
TRBV5-6	TRBJ1-2	TRBD1	CASRTGQGFGYTF
TRBV19	TRBJ2-3	TRBD2	CASSLGLAGVAADTQYF
TRBV5-1	TRBJ2-5	NA	CASSLMQGGKETQYF
TRBV4-2	NA	NA	CASSQGVGGTSYEQYF